This note documents a single TCR beta chain sequence. Trimming removed 1 base from V and 1 base from J, with 11 bases in between. This CDR3 spans 15 amino acids. Germline assignment: CDR1 SGHNT and CDR2 YENEEA. Survey-level immunoSEQ sequencing profiled the TCR beta repertoire. TCRdb's table, derived via immunoSEQ multiplex PCR, lists solely in-frame clones and lacks some. The table records some 70,000 clones, around 93% of them present only once. The origin of this receptor is a man between 40 and 49 years old with rheumatoid arthritis. The sample consisted of PBMCs. The V gene is TRBV11-3, the J gene TRBJ2-7; a possible D gene is TRBD2 (7 bases). The CDR3 region is CASSLGRGPSYEQYF. CDR3 sequence (DNA): TGTGCCAGCAGCTTAGGGCGGGGGCCATCCTACGAGCAGTACTTC.